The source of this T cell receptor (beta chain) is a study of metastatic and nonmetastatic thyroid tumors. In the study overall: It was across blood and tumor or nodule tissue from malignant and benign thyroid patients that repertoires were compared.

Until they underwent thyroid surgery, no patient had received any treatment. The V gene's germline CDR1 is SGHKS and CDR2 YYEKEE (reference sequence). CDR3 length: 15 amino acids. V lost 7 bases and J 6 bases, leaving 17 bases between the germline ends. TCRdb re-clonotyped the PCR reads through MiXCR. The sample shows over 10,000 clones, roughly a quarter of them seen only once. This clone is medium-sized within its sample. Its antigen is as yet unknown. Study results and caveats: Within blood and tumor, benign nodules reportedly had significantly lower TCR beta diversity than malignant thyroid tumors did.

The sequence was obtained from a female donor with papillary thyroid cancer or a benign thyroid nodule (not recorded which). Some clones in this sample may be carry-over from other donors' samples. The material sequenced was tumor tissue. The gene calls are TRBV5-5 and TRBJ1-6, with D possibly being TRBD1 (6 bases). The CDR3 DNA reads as TGTGCCAGCGTTCTGACCATGGGGGCTAATTCACCCCTCCACTTT. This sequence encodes CASVLTMGANSPLHF.